One and the same sample provided the 24 T cell receptor beta chains below, sequenced in a study of blood T cell repertoires in COVID-19. The assay was immunoSEQ multiplex PCR, and TCRdb's table has in-frame clones only and misses some. The sample records about 100,000 clones, 80% to 95% being singletons. The sequenced sample consisted of peripheral blood. These receptors were taken from a man aged 45-65 years with active COVID-19.

V gene TRBV7-8 combines with J gene TRBJ1-4; the match to TRBD1 covers 12 bases. The CDR3 extends over 16 amino acids. V lost 8 bases and J lost 4; bases outside the gene matches: 8. Per the germline V gene, CDR1 is SGHVS and CDR2 is FQNEAQ. The chain's CDR3 is CASRDRGPTSNEKLFF. In DNA form, the CDR3 reads TGTGCCAGCCGGGACAGGGGGCCTACTAGTAATGAAAAACTGTTTTTT.

This chain connects TRBV27 to TRBJ2-6, with a possible D match to TRBD1 (5 bases). Germline V lookup: CDR1 MNHEY, CDR2 SMNVEV (reference sequence). V lost 5 bases and J lost 4, with 12 bases in between. The CDR3 totals 15 residues. The CDR3 reads CASSRWGTGANVLTF. The CDR3, as DNA: TGTGCCAGCAGTCGGTGGGGCACAGGGGCCAACGTCCTGACTTTC.

This clone was observed a single time. CDR3 DNA: TGTGCCAGTAGCCCTATCTGGACAGGGGATAATTCACCCCTCCACTTT. It codes for CASSPIWTGDNSPLHF. The chain has TRBV19 and TRBJ1-6; 9 positions match TRBD1. Germline CDR1 and CDR2: LNHDA and SQIVND (reference sequence). The CDR3 sequence is 16 residues long. After removal of 6 bases from V and 5 bases from J, the junction contained 8 bases not matched to a gene.

Worth noting for this clone: Relative to the germline gene, one junction end is altered; a read error may explain this. The chain recombines TRBV7-2 with TRBJ2-4; TRBD2 agrees at 12 bases. Germline CDR1 and CDR2: SGHTA and FQGNSA. This CDR3 has 16 residues. The CDR3 is CASSVASGRAQNIQYF. CDR3 bases: TGTGCCAGCAGCGTAGCTAGCGGGAGGGCCCAAAACATTCAGTACTTC.

The chain uses TRBV5-1 and TRBJ2-7; D is perhaps TRBD1 (6 bases). CDR1 and CDR2 from the germline V gene are SGHRS and YFSETQ. The CDR3 length is 14 residues. With 6 bases removed from V and 1 base from J, the gap between germline ends came to 14 bases. The CDR3 loop is CASKEGTLSYEQYF. Here the CDR3 DNA reads TGCGCCAGCAAGGAAGGGACACTTTCCTACGAGCAGTACTTC. The full variable domain, with the rest looked up from reference TRBV5-1 and TRBJ2-7, is KAGVTQTPRYLIKTRGQQVTLSCSPISGHRSVSWYQQTPGQGLQFLFEYFSETQRNKGNFPGRFSGRQFSNSRSEMNVSTLELGDSALYLCASKEGTLSYEQYFGPGTRLTVT.

The V and J genes are TRBV18 and TRBJ2-5; the D gene is possibly TRBD2 (6 bases). V was cut by 3 bases and J by 5 bases, with 16 bases left in between. CDR1 KGHSH and CDR2 LQKENI come from the germline V gene. The CDR3 has 15 residues. The CDR3 spells CASSPHAGRGETQYF. The CDR3 nucleotides are TGTGCCAGCTCACCTCACGCGGGGCGAGGGGAGACCCAGTACTTC.

The chain links TRBV7-7 to TRBJ2-5, with a possible D match to TRBD2 (6 bases). This CDR3 contains 15 residues. The germline gives CDR1 SSHAT, CDR2 FNYEAQ (reference sequence). Between the trimmed V and J ends, which lost 0 bases and 2 bases, there was a span of 10 bases. In DNA, the CDR3 is TGTGCCAGCAGCTTAGCGGAGGGGCGGCAAGAGACCCAGTACTTC. This gives the protein CASSLAEGRQETQYF.

The J gene is TRBJ2-5, the V gene TRBV14; 9 bases are shared with TRBD2. V lost 0 bases to trimming and J lost 4 bases; unmatched junction nucleotides: 9. The CDR3 length is 17 residues. CDR1 and CDR2 from the germline V gene are SGHDN and FVKESK. CDR3 region: CASSQEVAGELSETQYF. Written as DNA, the CDR3 is TGTGCCAGCAGCCAAGAGGTAGCGGGGGAGCTATCAGAGACCCAGTACTTC.

The chain employs TRBV6-5 and TRBJ1-1; D is perhaps TRBD1 (6 bases). The CDR3 extends over 13 amino acids. CDR1 is MNHEY, CDR2 SVGAGI, per germline. V lost 7 bases, J lost 5 bases, and 14 bases lay in between. The CDR3 nucleotides read TGTGCCAGCATGATCACAGGGAAGACTGAAGCTTTCTTT. It specifies CASMITGKTEAFF.

The rearrangement links TRBV3-1 (or the pseudogene TRBV3-2) to TRBJ2-1; perhaps TRBD1 as D (6 bases). The CDR3 covers 15 residues. Per the germline V gene, CDR1 is LGHDT and CDR2 is YNNKEL (reference sequence). The V gene lost 6 bases and the J gene lost 1 base, with 13 bases spanning the gap. CDR3 nucleotide sequence: TGTGCCAGCAGACGAGACAGGTCTTCCTACAATGAGCAGTTCTTC. It specifies CASRRDRSSYNEQFF.

The V call is TRBV5-1, the J call TRBJ2-5; 9 bases are a match to TRBD2. This CDR3 spans 15 amino acids. Germline values: CDR1 SGHRS, CDR2 YFSETQ. The trim removed 2 bases at V and 3 bases at J, leaving 5 bases unmatched. CDR3 bases: TGCGCCAGCAGCTTCGCAGCGGGAGGCGAAGAGACCCAGTACTTC. This translates into CASSFAAGGEETQYF.

The genes are TRBV11-3 and TRBJ2-2; 7 bases agree with TRBD1. V was clipped by 4 bases and J by 5 bases; unmatched bases: 7. The germline CDR1 and CDR2 sequences are SGHNT and YENEEA. There are 15 residues in the CDR3. The CDR3 region has the DNA TGTGCCAGCAGCTCTCACAGGGGTGGGACCGGGGAGCTGTTTTTT. Translating gives CASSSHRGGTGELFF.

The V and J genes are TRBV7-8 and TRBJ2-1, with 11 bases that match TRBD2. The germline V gene encodes CDR1 SGHVS and CDR2 FQNEAQ. Losses at the gene ends were 4 bases for V and 4 bases for J; bases not matched to a gene: 9. The CDR3 loop spans 17 amino acids. This CDR3 reads CASSSGGRLAGYNEQFF. The CDR3 region has the DNA TGTGCCAGCAGCTCTGGAGGGAGACTAGCGGGGTACAATGAGCAGTTCTTC. Full variable domain (remainder filled in from reference TRBV7-8 and TRBJ2-1): GAGVSQSPRYKVAKRGQDVALRCDPISGHVSLFWYQQALGQGPEFLTYFQNEAQLDKSGLPSDRFFAERPEGSVSTLKIQRTQQEDSAVYLCASSSGGRLAGYNEQFFGPGTRLTVL.

This rearrangement joins TRBV7-9 to TRBJ2-5, with 7 bases matching TRBD1. CDR1 is SEHNR and CDR2 is FQNEAQ in the germline V gene (reference sequence). With V trimmed by 1 base and J by 4 bases, 6 bases remained unmatched. This CDR3 spans 15 amino acids. The CDR3 sequence: CASSLGGGERETQYF. The CDR3, as DNA: TGTGCCAGCAGCTTAGGAGGGGGCGAGAGAGAGACCCAGTACTTC.

The chain couples TRBV10-3 to TRBJ1-6; D is perhaps TRBD1 (5 bases). This CDR3 comprises 15 residues. Trimming removed 8 bases from V and 6 bases from J, with 17 bases in between. CDR1 is ENHRY and CDR2 is SYGVKD in the germline V gene. The CDR3 sequence: CAIGPTAGTNSPLHF. DNA of the CDR3: TGTGCCATCGGCCCTACGGCGGGGACTAATTCACCCCTCCACTTT.

The chain joins TRBV19 to TRBJ2-4, with D uncertain. Germline CDR1 and CDR2: LNHDA and SQIVND (reference sequence). The CDR3 covers 14 residues. V lost 5 bases and J lost 0, with 8 bases in between. The CDR3 coding sequence is TGTGCCAGTAGTTCTACGGGAGCCAAAAACATTCAGTACTTC. Its protein is CASSSTGAKNIQYF.

V usage is TRBV30 and J usage is TRBJ1-1; 7 bases line up with TRBD1. Germline CDR1 reads GTSNPN; CDR2 reads SVGIG (reference sequence). CDR3 length: 17 amino acids. V was clipped by 3 bases and J by 5 bases; unmatched bases: 18. The CDR3 coding sequence is TGTGCCTGGAGACCTACGACAGGGCGACTAGTTGGGACTGAAGCTTTCTTT. This translates into CAWRPTTGRLVGTEAFF.

J is TRBJ1-1 and V is TRBV7-9; D might be TRBD1 (5 bases). Germline CDR1 is SEHNR and CDR2 is FQNEAQ (reference sequence). Trimming took off 1 base at V and 8 bases at J, with 14 bases between the two ends. The CDR3 spans 14 residues. The CDR3 coding sequence is TGTGCCAGCAGCTTAGAAATAGCGGGGCCCGAAGCTTTCTTT. Amino acid sequence: CASSLEIAGPEAFF. Combining the CDR3 with reference TRBV7-9 and TRBJ1-1 gives the whole variable domain DTGVSQNPRHKITKRGQNVTFRCDPISEHNRLYWYRQTLGQGPEFLTYFQNEAQLEKSRLLSDRFSAERPKGSFSTLEIQRTEQGDSAMYLCASSLEIAGPEAFFGQGTRLTVV.

The chain couples TRBV14 to TRBJ2-3, with a weak D call TRBD1 (6 bases). V was clipped by 6 bases and J by 1 base, with 14 bases between them. This CDR3 comprises 15 residues. CDR1 and CDR2 from the germline V gene are SGHDN and FVKESK. The CDR3: CASRGRGSGTDTQYF. For the CDR3, the DNA is TGTGCCAGCAGGGGCAGGGGTTCGGGCACAGATACGCAGTATTTT.

The J gene is TRBJ2-1, the V gene TRBV4-2; a possible D gene is TRBD1 (6 bases). Germline CDR1 reads LGHNA; CDR2 reads YNFKEQ. The CDR3 loop spans 14 amino acids. Trimming took off 3 bases at V and 12 bases at J, with 18 bases between the two ends. The CDR3 protein is CASSQGTSNEGQFF. As DNA, the CDR3 is TGTGCCAGCAGCCAGGGGACATCCAACGAGGGGCAGTTCTTC.

This chain connects TRBV5-1 to TRBJ1-2, with 9 bases fitting TRBD1. This CDR3 spans 13 amino acids. Trimming removed 3 bases from V and 6 bases from J; junction bases left unmatched: 3. Germline CDR1 is SGHRS and CDR2 is YFSETQ. The CDR3, as DNA: TGCGCCAGCAGCTCCCGACAGGGGGATGGCTACACCTTC. Translation gives CASSSRQGDGYTF. Drawing the rest from reference TRBV5-1 and TRBJ1-2, the complete variable domain is KAGVTQTPRYLIKTRGQQVTLSCSPISGHRSVSWYQQTPGQGLQFLFEYFSETQRNKGNFPGRFSGRQFSNSRSEMNVSTLELGDSALYLCASSSRQGDGYTFGSGTRLTVV.

The chain recombines TRBV5-1 with TRBJ2-6; 8 bases align to TRBD1. The germline V gene encodes CDR1 SGHRS and CDR2 YFSETQ. There are 17 residues in the CDR3. V was pared by 4 bases and J by 4 bases, with 10 bases of the junction left unmatched. The CDR3 is CASSMTGDALGANVLTF. DNA of the CDR3: TGCGCCAGCAGCATGACAGGGGACGCCCTGGGGGCCAACGTCCTGACTTTC.

This chain uses TRBV12-5 with TRBJ2-3, with TRBD1 as a possible D gene (7 bases). CDR3 length: 15 residues. The V end was cut by 5 bases, the J end by 1 base, with 13 bases between. Germline lookup yields CDR1 LGHNT and CDR2 FRNRAP. CDR3: CASGPGDSGTDTQYF. The DNA of the CDR3 is TGTGCTAGTGGTCCGGGGGACAGTGGCACAGATACGCAGTATTTT.

This clone was observed a few times. The chain is built from TRBV25-1 and TRBJ1-5; D possibly corresponds to TRBD1 (6 bases). Per the germline V gene, CDR1 is MGHDK and CDR2 is SYGVNS. Trimming stripped 6 bases from V and 3 bases from J, with 12 bases between. This CDR3 contains 14 residues. The CDR3 DNA reads TGTGCCAGCAGCCACGCAGGGGACAATCAGCCCCAGCATTTT. The encoded protein is CASSHAGDNQPQHF. Full variable domain (outside the CDR3, taken from reference TRBV25-1 and TRBJ1-5): EADIYQTPRYLVIGTGKKITLECSQTMGHDKMYWYQQDPGMELHLIHYSYGVNSTEKGDLSSESTVSRIRTEHFPLTLESARPSHTSQYLCASSHAGDNQPQHFGDGTRLSIL.